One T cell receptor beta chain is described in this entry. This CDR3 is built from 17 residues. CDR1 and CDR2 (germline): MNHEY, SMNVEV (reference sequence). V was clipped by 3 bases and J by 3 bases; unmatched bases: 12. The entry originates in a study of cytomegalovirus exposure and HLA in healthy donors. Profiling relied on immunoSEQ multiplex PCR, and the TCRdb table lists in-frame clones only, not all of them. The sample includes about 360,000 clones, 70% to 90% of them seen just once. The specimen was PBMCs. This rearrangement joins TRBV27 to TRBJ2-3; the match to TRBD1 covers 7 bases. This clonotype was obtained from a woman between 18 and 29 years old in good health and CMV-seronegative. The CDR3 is CASSLATGTVGTDTQYF. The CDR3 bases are TGTGCCAGCAGTTTGGCGACCGGGACAGTAGGAACAGATACGCAGTATTTT.